This T cell receptor (beta chain) was profiled in a study of blood T cell repertoires in COVID-19. Study overall: Sources were T cells, B-cell-depleted T cells, or PBMCs; the material itself was cDNA or gDNA.

The sample holds one count of this clone. Between the trimmed V and J ends, which lost 3 bases and 7 bases, there was a span of 15 bases. Per germline, CDR1 KGHSH and CDR2 LQKENI. There are 15 residues in the CDR3. The repertoire was sequenced with immunoSEQ multiplex PCR; TCRdb's copy has only in-frame clones and lacks some. The sample holds 160,000 or so clones, roughly 78% seen once. The chain is built from TRBV18 and TRBJ2-2; the D gene is possibly TRBD1 (5 bases). The origin of this receptor is an older man with active or convalescent COVID-19. Sequenced input: peripheral blood. For the CDR3, the DNA is TGTGCCAGCTCACCCAACCAAGGGGATCTCGGGGAGCTGTTTTTT. Amino acid sequence: CASSPNQGDLGELFF.